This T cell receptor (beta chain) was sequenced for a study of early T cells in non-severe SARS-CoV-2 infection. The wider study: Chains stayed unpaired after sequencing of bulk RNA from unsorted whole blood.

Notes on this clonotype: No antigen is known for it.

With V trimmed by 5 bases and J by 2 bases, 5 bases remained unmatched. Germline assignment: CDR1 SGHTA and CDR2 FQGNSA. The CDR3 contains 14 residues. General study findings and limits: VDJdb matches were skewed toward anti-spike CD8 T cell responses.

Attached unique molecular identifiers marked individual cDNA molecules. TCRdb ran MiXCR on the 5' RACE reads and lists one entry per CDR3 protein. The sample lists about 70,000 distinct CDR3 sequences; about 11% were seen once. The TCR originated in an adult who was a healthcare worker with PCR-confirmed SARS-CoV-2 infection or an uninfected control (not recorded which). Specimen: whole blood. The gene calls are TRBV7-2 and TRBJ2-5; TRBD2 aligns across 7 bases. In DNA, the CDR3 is TGTGCCAGCAGCCCTAGCGGAACGCAAGAGACCCAGTACTTC. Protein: CASSPSGTQETQYF.